The following is a TCR beta chain sequence with its context. The antigen it binds to is not known. One end of the junction varies from germline; a read error may be responsible. The sample comes from a study of CD8 T cells in ankylosing spondylitis (dated by TCRdb to 2016 to 2017). Context from the whole study: The study set out to find disease-linked TCR variants by profiling T cell receptor beta repertoires in ankylosing spondylitis patients and healthy donors. Peripheral blood was sampled, and synovial fluid was also collected from ankylosing spondylitis patients. In total, the full study cohort was made up of roughly 100 healthy donors and 25 or so ankylosing spondylitis patients. General conclusions and limits of the study: In peripheral blood, the disease-linked clones were found at relatively low frequencies and had a CD8+ phenotype. Blood from ankylosing spondylitis patients appeared to be characterized by a TCR beta motif made up of fewer than ten highly homologous amino acid variants. Some motif variants had previously been reported in the synovial fluid and blood of reactive arthritis patients, which suggests shared mechanisms of disease initiation. The disease-linked clones were reported to be significantly enriched in matched synovial fluid samples from ankylosing spondylitis patients.

Sequencing was performed on an Illumina HiSeq 2500. Quantitative 5'-RACE with molecular barcodes was used to prepare TCR beta libraries. Processing in the source paper ran as follows. Disease-linked TCR variants were identified with a new computational method built on a probabilistic model of VDJ rearrangement. TCRdb reprocessed the public reads (quality trimming at Q25 with fastp, clone calling with MiXCR) and kept in-frame beta chains. Here each entry gathers all rows of one CDR3 protein and keeps the most common genes and DNA. TCRdb's processing, not the study's, gives the V and J calls here. In this sample the table shows about 130,000 distinct CDR3 sequences, roughly 8.8% of which occur a single time. 3.3% of the sample is taken by the ten largest. From cysteine to phenylalanine, the CDR3 is 15 amino acids long. Only CDR3 DNA is held: 45 bases, read in frame from base 1. CDR1 and CDR2 are read off the germline V gene as SGHTA and FQGNSA.

The chain employs TRBV7-2 and TRBJ2-1, with 8 junctional bases fitting TRBD1. The sample was blood, either unsorted or a sorted T cell fraction (not recorded which). The receptor was derived from a male donor with ankylosing spondylitis or in good health (not recorded which). This receptor has the CDR3 CASSIEGQVPNDQFF. In nucleotides, the sequence is TGTGCCAGCAGCATTGAGGGACAGGTCCCCAATGATCAGTTCTTC. With all but the CDR3 taken from the reference TRBV7-2 and TRBJ2-1 genes, the full variable domain is: GAGVSQSPSNKVTEKGKDVELRCDPISGHTALYWYRQSLGQGLEFLIYFQGNSAPDKSGLPSDRFSAERTGGSVSTLTIQRTQQEDSAVYLCASSIEGQVPNDQFFGPGTRLTVL.